This is a list of T cell receptor beta chains from one sample in a study of cytomegalovirus exposure and HLA in healthy donors. Only in-frame clones appear in the TCRdb table, and some are missing; sequencing was by immunoSEQ multiplex PCR. The sample shows 95,000 to 150,000 clones, around three quarters of them seen only once. Material for sequencing was PBMCs. Receptors were obtained from a woman in her forties or fifties in good health and CMV-seronegative. Each CDR3 is given with its conserved first and last residue. A D gene is named only where the DNA matches it firmly. Size tells how often a clone was seen (once, few, many) or the class of an expanded clone, and some rows leave it out.

TRBD1	16	once	TRBV13	TRBJ2-7	CASSYRQGAPTYEQYF	TGTGCCAGCAGCTACAGACAGGGGGCTCCGACCTACGAGCAGTACTTC
TRBD1	15	NA	TRBV5-4	TRBJ1-4	CASSLGTGKSEKLFF	TGTGCCAGCAGCTTGGGGACAGGGAAAAGTGAAAAACTGTTTTTT
NA	13	NA	TRBV18	TRBJ2-7	CASSPGARYEQYF	TGTGCCAGCTCACCAGGGGCGAGGTACGAGCAGTACTTC
NA	13	NA	TRBV7-2	TRBJ1-2	CASSLAPGGGYTF	TGTGCCAGCAGCTTAGCCCCAGGAGGGGGCTACACCTTC
TRBD1	15	NA	TRBV6-1	TRBJ1-5	CASRRDRGLRWPQHF	TGTGCCAGCAGGAGGGACAGGGGGCTTCGATGGCCCCAGCATTTT
NA	15	few	TRBV5-5	TRBJ2-7	CASSLAAGVPYEQYF	TGTGCCAGCAGCTTGGCGGCAGGGGTCCCCTACGAGCAGTACTTC
TRBD1	15	NA	TRBV28	TRBJ1-5	CASTWTGWGNQPQHF	TGTGCCAGCACTTGGACAGGGTGGGGCAATCAGCCCCAGCATTTT
TRBD1	20	NA	TRBV4-1	TRBJ1-5	CASSQGSGQGPGLYNQPQHF	TGCGCCAGCAGCCAAGGATCAGGACAGGGGCCCGGGCTATACAATCAGCCCCAGCATTTT
TRBD2	16	few	TRBV7-6	TRBJ2-2	CASSPGLAANTGELFF	TGTGCCAGCAGCCCAGGACTAGCGGCGAACACCGGGGAGCTGTTTTTT
NA	14	NA	TRBV28	TRBJ2-7	CASSFPGGSYEQYF	TGTGCCAGCAGTTTTCCCGGCGGATCCTACGAGCAGTACTTC
TRBD2	14	NA	TRBV28	TRBJ2-7	CASRPLAEFYEQYF	TGTGCCAGCAGGCCACTAGCGGAGTTCTACGAGCAGTACTTC
TRBD1	11	NA	TRBV20-1	TRBJ2-5	CSASDRETQYF	TGCAGTGCTTCGGACAGGGAGACCCAGTACTTC
NA	15	NA	TRBV14	TRBJ2-7	CASSQYNLTTYQQYF	TGTGCCAGCAGCCAATATAACCTTACTACGTATCAGCAGTACTTC
NA	13	NA	TRBV19	TRBJ2-2	CASSTGRTGELFF	TGTGCCAGTAGTACGGGGAGGACCGGGGAGCTGTTTTTT
NA	12	NA	TRBV10-3	TRBJ2-7	CAISRQTYEQYF	TGTGCCATCAGTCGACAGACCTACGAGCAGTACTTC
NA	12	NA	TRBV6-5	TRBJ2-7	CASRKGDYEQYF	TGTGCCAGCAGAAAGGGGGACTACGAGCAGTACTTC
NA	14	NA	TRBV13	TRBJ2-1	CASSLERGVYEQFF	TGTGCCAGCAGCTTAGAGCGCGGGGTGTATGAGCAGTTCTTC
TRBD1	14	NA	TRBV4-3	TRBJ2-5	CASSQGGGGETQYF	TGCGCCAGCAGCCAAGGAGGGGGCGGAGAGACCCAGTACTTC
NA	17	NA	TRBV19	TRBJ1-1	CASSIEADGRKNTEAFF	TGTGCCAGTAGTATTGAGGCCGACGGCCGGAAGAACACTGAAGCTTTCTTT
NA	14	NA	TRBV6-6	TRBJ1-1	CASRYPQENTEAFF	TGTGCCAGCAGATATCCACAGGAGAACACTGAAGCTTTCTTT
NA	14	NA	TRBV2	TRBJ2-3	CASSLGHLTDTQYF	TGTGCCAGCAGTCTGGGACACCTCACAGATACGCAGTATTTT
NA	14	few	TRBV30	TRBJ2-5	CAWTVLALGETQYF	TGTGCCTGGACCGTTCTAGCGCTCGGAGAGACCCAGTACTTC
NA	20	once	TRBV28	TRBJ2-7	CASKLGGLQGGAESSYEQYF	TGTGCCAGCAAATTGGGGGGGTTACAGGGAGGGGCGGAGAGCTCCTACGAGCAGTACTTC